This T cell receptor (beta chain) originates from a study of cytomegalovirus exposure and HLA in healthy donors (dated by TCRdb to the late 2010s). In terms of the full investigation: An earlier analysis of under 600 of the donors reported roughly 300 Gb of sequence data and approximately 110 million unique TCR beta sequences from about 180 million T cells. An early release covering about 600 HLA-typed donors comprised approximately 290 gigabases of sequencing data and about 90 million unique TCR sequences. Of the roughly 400 genotyped donors, 65% to 90% were placed in the genetic ancestry cluster associated with self-reported Caucasian donors. The study was designed to test whether signatures of past pathogen exposure could be identified by cataloging public T cell receptors. Using immunosequencing, the study profiled T cell repertoires from about 610 subjects and related those repertoires to cytomegalovirus serostatus. Along with the roughly 670-subject first cohort, a separate validation cohort of about 110 different subjects was used. To predict cytomegalovirus infection status, the study brought together high-throughput TCR immunosequencing, statistical association of individual TCRs with disease status, and machine learning. To study patterns of TCR occurrence, a later analysis re-analyzed previously published TCR beta repertoires from 666 donors and added high-resolution HLA genotyping. Rather than using new phenotypic data, the later analysis identified candidate immune exposures from TCR beta sequences and from how often those sequences occurred across donors. An earlier analysis of several hundred of the donors applied high-throughput TCR beta sequencing to assess whether each TCR beta V gene segment acted as functional or pseudogenic. Donor age, sex, ethnicity and CMV serostatus were compiled together with the repertoire data. Genome-wide SNP genotypes for about 55% of the 666 donors were used in a later genetic analysis, which treated that subset as a discovery cohort. All discovery cohort repertoires had been generated on a single sequencing platform. HLA typing covered class I and class II loci at four-digit resolution. The number of donors typed differed by locus, with roughly 629-640 for A, B, C, DRB1 and DQB1, roughly 550 for DQA1, about 610 for DPA1, and 400 to 490 for DPB1. About five DR-DQ haplotypes were handled as single units for association and clustering, since linkage in the cohort was strong. Among 398 genotyped donors of the cohort, an average of around 240,000 unique TCR beta nucleotide sequences was sequenced per donor, of which about 19% were non-productive.

The protocol used for the library was the immunoSEQ multiplex PCR assay. For the multiplex PCR, a mixture combining 60 forward primers for TCR Vbeta segments and 13 reverse primers for TCR Jbeta segments was used. Amplification of the CDR3 region of rearranged TCR beta genes was performed with a multiplex PCR assay on genomic DNA. Amplified TCR beta libraries were sequenced as 87-base-pair reads on the Illumina HiSeq System. Regarding the original processing steps: Across the 600 to 700 repertoires, a later analysis counted tens of millions of unique TCR beta chains, around 10 million of which were shared by at least two donors. A nearest-neighbor algorithm error-corrected the raw reads and collapsed the reads into unique sequences, merging closely related sequences to remove PCR and sequencing errors. CDR3 sequences were aligned to IMGT reference sequences to assign V, D and J gene segments. For a sequence to be retained, a match of at least six nucleotides to both a V gene segment and a J gene segment was required. Rearrangements were called productive when the CDR3 lacked stop codons and stayed in frame with V and J; all others were non-productive. Following IMGT convention, CDR3 was defined as the stretch from the second conserved V-encoded cysteine up to the conserved J-encoded phenylalanine. Sequences without an unambiguous match to a single V gene segment were excluded from the earlier analysis of several hundred of the donors. An earlier analysis of several hundred of the donors called V segments functional above 56.7% productive rearrangements and segregating when the between-donor standard deviation exceeded 5%. A statistical classification framework was developed to diagnose cytomegalovirus status using the catalog of TCR beta chain sequences. A later analysis assigned V and J genes by comparing TCR nucleotide sequences with IMGT/GENE-DB human TR gene sequences. In a later analysis, CDR3 sequences and most-parsimonious VDJ recombination scenarios were assigned using the TCRdist pipeline. In a later analysis, each TCR beta chain was defined by its CDR3 amino acid sequence together with its V-gene family, and reads without a unique V-gene family were excluded. To address suspected cross-contamination and a sequencing artifact, a later analysis removed 550 to 750 highly shared, low-generation-probability nucleotide sequences. A later analysis calculated a clonal expansion index for each public chain from normalized within-repertoire ranks of inferred template counts. In a later analysis, generation probabilities were computed with a VDJ recombination model fitted to out-of-frame rearrangements, and the resulting probabilities were checked against IGoR. Hypergeometric tests were used in a later analysis to score TCR-TCR, TCR-HLA and TCR-CMV co-occurrence, with a repertoire-size bias correction applied to the TCR pairs. To estimate false discovery rates, a later analysis permuted the HLA or CMV assignments 20 times. In a later analysis, co-occurring TCRs were grouped using DBSCAN, and TCRdist sequence similarity was added for clustering within HLA-allele-positive subsets. Co-occurrence clustering excluded repertoires with fewer than 30,000 or more than 120,000 public chains, plus five with anomalous nucleotide sharing. TCRdb re-hosts the immuneACCESS table, in-frame sequences only. Its copies lack some clones; in the studies checked, an unresolved V gene accounts for under half of them, and the cause for the rest is not known. The DNA was the basis for D and trimming; V, J and clone size are from that table. Across this sample there are under 150,000 clones, with 76% seen only once. Roughly 4% of the sample is held by the ten biggest clonotypes.

Notes on this clone: Its binding antigen is unknown. No much larger clone is present one base from it, and per-base qualities are unavailable.

Based on the germline V gene, the CDR1 and CDR2 sequences are MNHEY and SVGAGI. From cysteine to phenylalanine, the CDR3 is 14 amino acids long. The read is trimmed to its CDR3 DNA, 42 bases read in frame from base 1. The cohort consisted of 670 or so healthy bone marrow donors. Cohort members were all nominally healthy when sampled, although unrecorded immune exposures were likely present. The donor was CMV seronegative and was included in the group of a few hundred seronegative cohort members. Each donor provided a peripheral blood sample, and peripheral blood mononuclear cells were used for TCR beta sequencing. The Qiagen DNeasy Blood Extraction Kit was used to extract genomic DNA from the blood cell samples. Here is what the overall study found, with its caveats: A further reported finding was that TCR beta sequences accurately predicted the HLA-A and HLA-B alleles for most subjects in the first cohort. Linkage disequilibrium might explain the correlated functional status among segregating V segments, but an unknown experimental factor could not be excluded. Because HLA typing was missing for some donors at each locus, association tests included only the typed subset. V-gene and J-gene trimming of TCR beta chains was associated with a missense DCLRE1C variant in a later genetic analysis, and the association was replicated in an independent cohort. Broadly in line with IMGT annotations, most TCR beta V segments showed up in productive rearrangements about 87% or about 30% of the time in an earlier analysis of several hundred of the donors. The study gave a list of some 150 TCR beta chains associated with cytomegalovirus. A later analysis found that HLA-associated TCR beta chains were more clonally expanded and had lower generation probabilities than equally common non-associated chains. According to a later analysis, most CMV-associated TCR beta chains appeared to be HLA-restricted, and the HLA associations seemed to be driven largely by CMV exposure. Presence/absence analyses assumed roughly uniform sequencing depth across donors, an assumption that may not hold. A later analysis associated 15,000 to 20,000 TCR beta sequences with specific HLA alleles at a false discovery rate of 0.05. Most TCR sequences were seen in very few donors, while some public TCRs were found in many individuals. Some 15 rarely observed V segments, including chromosome 9 orphons, were excluded from the earlier analysis of several hundred of the donors because counts were too low. A cluster of highly shared sequence variants was judged likely to be a technical artifact of the sequencing pipeline. Assigning TCR associations to individual alleles was difficult when HLA alleles, especially DR and DQ, strongly co-occurred. Compared with the approximately 720-donor mean, donors in an Asian-associated ancestry cluster had fewer N-insertions in productive TCRs, according to a later genetic analysis. Several of the top co-occurrence clusters appeared to be linked to parvovirus B19, influenza, CMV and Epstein-Barr virus, according to a later analysis. In vitro tests confirmed that a few of the cytomegalovirus-associated TCR beta chains recognize cytomegalovirus antigens. It was suggested by the authors that the approach could potentially be generalized to other disease states and immunological phenotypes. In a later analysis, TCR association rates were found to vary across HLA loci, with the most associated TCRs seen for DRB1 alleles and the fewest for HLA-C alleles. The classifier was reported to diagnose cytomegalovirus status with high specificity and sensitivity in both the original and validation cohorts. Immune exposure information for the cohort was limited to CMV serostatus. This cohort had only TCR beta chains sequenced, and the lack of alpha or paired-chain data limited which features could be detected. The 87-base-pair reads could not distinguish some IMGT-functional V segments, including TRBV6-2 and TRBV6-3, so those segments were excluded.

The V and J segments used are TRBV6-5 and TRBJ2-5; TRBD1 lines up with 7 middle nucleotides. TRBJ2-7 explains the end of the DNA better; the J call may be wrong. This clonotype was sampled from a man in his late teens or twenties in good health and CMV-seronegative. Sequenced material: PBMCs. The base sequence is TGTGCCAGCAGTTTTGACAGGGAATCCTACGAGCAGTACTTC. It translates as CASSFDRESYEQYF.